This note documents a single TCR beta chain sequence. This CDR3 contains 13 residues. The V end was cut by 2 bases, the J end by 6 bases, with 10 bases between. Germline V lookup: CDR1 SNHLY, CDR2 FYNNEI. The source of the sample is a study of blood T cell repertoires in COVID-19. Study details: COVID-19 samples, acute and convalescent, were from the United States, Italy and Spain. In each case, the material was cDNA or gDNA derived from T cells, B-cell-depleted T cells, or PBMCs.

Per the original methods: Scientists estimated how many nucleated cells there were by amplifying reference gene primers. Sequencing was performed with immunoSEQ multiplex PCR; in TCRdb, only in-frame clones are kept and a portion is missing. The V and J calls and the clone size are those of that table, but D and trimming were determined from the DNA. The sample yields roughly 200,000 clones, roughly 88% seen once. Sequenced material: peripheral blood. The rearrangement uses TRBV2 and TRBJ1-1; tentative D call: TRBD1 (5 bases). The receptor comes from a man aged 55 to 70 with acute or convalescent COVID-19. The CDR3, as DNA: TGTGCCAGCAGTGAAAGGGGTGGAGCTGAAGCTTTCTTT. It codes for CASSERGGAEAFF. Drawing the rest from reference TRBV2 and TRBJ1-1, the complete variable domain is EPEVTQTPSHQVTQMGQEVILRCVPISNHLYFYWYRQILGQKVEFLVSFYNNEISEKSEIFDDQFSVERPDGSNFTLKIRSTKLEDSAMYFCASSERGGAEAFFGQGTRLTVV.